This T cell receptor (beta chain) is from a study of blood T cell repertoires in COVID-19. Study-level background: The cDNA or gDNA used as material had been derived from T cells, B-cell-depleted T cells, or PBMCs.

Only in-frame clones appear in the TCRdb table, and some are missing; sequencing was by immunoSEQ multiplex PCR. This repertoire shows about 440,000 clones, more than 70% found once; its top ten account for roughly an eighth. The CDR3 extends over 16 amino acids. V is TRBV21-1 and J is TRBJ1-3; the table's D call, TRBD1, has no DNA check behind it. TRBV21-1 is a pseudogene. Sequencing input: peripheral blood. The clonotype comes from a woman in her fifties or sixties with COVID-19, enrolled during active disease. The CDR3 protein is CASSSKDSRSGNTIYF. The CDR3 region has the DNA TGTGCCAGCAGCTCCAAGGACAGCCGCTCTGGAAACACCATATATTTT.